This T cell receptor (beta chain) was recovered during a study of siplizumab effects on memory and regulatory T cells. Study-wide points: Siplizumab brought about a significant reduction in alloreactive sequences traceable to unstimulated CD4+ memory cells.

In germline, CDR1 is SGHTA, CDR2 FQGNSA. V dropped 4 bases and J dropped 8 bases, with 8 bases sitting between them. This CDR3 is 11 amino acids long. Remarks on this clone: Antigen specificity is unknown.

Per sample, around 91,000 TCR templates were assayed. The data were produced by immunoSEQ multiplex PCR, yet TCRdb's version contains in-frame clones alone and is incomplete. In the table there are about 82,000 clones, approximately 88% of which are singletons. The J gene is TRBJ1-1, the V gene TRBV7-2; D may be TRBD1 (5 bases). This clonotype was sampled from a human donor in good health. The sample was Tregs sorted from blood. CDR3 in amino acids: CASSSPGEAFF. The DNA of the CDR3 is TGTGCCAGCAGCTCCCCAGGGGAAGCTTTCTTT.